These 10 T cell receptor beta chains came from one sample sequenced in a study of shared clonotypes between healthy human individuals (TCRdb year 2020). Library preparation used the immunoSEQ multiplex PCR assay. TCRdb limited this immuneACCESS table to in-frame rearrangements with V and J called. A share of clones is missing; checked studies link under half to unresolved V genes, and the rest is unexplained. This sample has 1 million to 1.3 million clones in its table, and 78% of those were observed once. 0.5% to 0.65% of the sample rests with the top ten. The sequenced sample consisted of memory CD4+ T cells from PBMCs. This sample's cell subset or site label indicates: CD45RA-negative fraction. The receptors shown here come from a man aged 18 to 30 in good health. Some clones in this sample may be carry-over from other donors' samples.

This clone was seen once. A single base separates this from a much larger clone, so it may be a read error. This chain connects TRBV4-1 to TRBJ1-5; D remains unclear. Between the trimmed V and J ends, which lost 5 bases and 0 bases, there was a span of 14 bases. This CDR3 is built from 16 residues. Germline-derived CDR1 and CDR2 are MGHRA and YSYEKL. The CDR3 here is CASSRAPDSSNQPQHF. The CDR3 DNA sequence: TGCGCCAGCAGCAGGGCACCGGATTCTAGCAATCAGCCCCAGCATTTT.

This clone was picked up one time. The genes are TRBV5-1 and TRBJ2-2; D unresolved. CDR1 is SGHRS, CDR2 YFSETQ, per germline. V dropped 1 base and J dropped 6 bases, with 13 bases sitting between them. The CDR3 contains 15 residues. The CDR3 coding sequence is TGCGCCAGCAGCTTGTTGGGCGGATCGGCCGGGGAGCTGTTTTTT. This translates into CASSLLGGSAGELFF.

The V and J genes are TRBV2 and TRBJ1-2, with TRBD1 matching 10 bases. This CDR3 comprises 14 residues. Germline V CDR1 and CDR2: SNHLY, FYNNEI. J was trimmed by 2 bases and V by 7 bases; bases with no gene match: 4. CDR3 in amino acids: CASTRQGANYGYTF. The DNA for the CDR3 is TGTGCCAGCACCCGACAGGGGGCGAACTATGGCTACACCTTC.

This clone was counted ten times or more. This chain connects TRBV20-1 to TRBJ2-4, with 8 bases that match TRBD2. CDR3 length equals 11 residues. CDR1 and CDR2 from the germline V gene are DFQATT and SNEGSKA (reference sequence). V lost 3 bases to trimming and J lost 9 bases; unmatched junction nucleotides: 1. CDR3 bases: TGCAGTGCTAGTCTAGCGGGCATTCAGTACTTC. Translated, it gives CSASLAGIQYF.

The chain joins TRBV28 to TRBJ2-7; maybe TRBD2 (5 bases). Germline loops: CDR1 MDHEN, CDR2 SYDVKM. The CDR3 is made up of 12 amino acids. V was pared by 6 bases and J by 2 bases, with 8 bases between. The CDR3 DNA follows: TGTGCCAGCAGCAAGGGAGCCTACGAGCAGTACTTC. It specifies CASSKGAYEQYF.

This clone was detected many times. The same CDR3 can be traced to other DNA sequences in this sample. The V gene is TRBV29-1, the J gene TRBJ2-1; 12 nucleotides match TRBD1. After removal of 1 base from V and 7 bases from J, the junction contained 2 bases not matched to a gene. The CDR3 is made up of 14 amino acids. CDR1 is SQVTM, CDR2 ANQGSEA, per germline. The CDR3 is CSVEGGQGANEQFF. The DNA of the CDR3 is TGCAGCGTTGAAGGGGGACAGGGGGCGAATGAGCAGTTCTTC.

Regarding this clone: Distinct nucleotide sequences in the sample also encode this CDR3. The chain couples TRBV6-1 to TRBJ2-3, with a possible D match to TRBD2 (5 bases). CDR3 length equals 13 residues. In germline, CDR1 is MNHNS, CDR2 SASEGT. V was cut by 3 bases and J by 2 bases, with 6 bases left in between. In DNA, the CDR3 is TGTGCCAGCAGTGAGCGGGTCACAGATACGCAGTATTTT. Amino acids: CASSERVTDTQYF.

The V gene is TRBV5-1, the J gene TRBJ2-3; D remains unclear. Germline assignment: CDR1 SGHRS and CDR2 YFSETQ. V lost 0 bases and J lost 1, with 9 bases in between. The CDR3 is 15 amino acids. The CDR3 region is CASSLALTRTDTQYF. The CDR3 bases are TGCGCCAGCAGCTTGGCCCTGACCCGCACAGATACGCAGTATTTT.

This chain uses TRBV29-1 with TRBJ1-2; no clear D. Per the germline V gene, CDR1 is SQVTM and CDR2 is ANQGSEA. The CDR3 is 13 residues long. V was cut by 0 bases and J by 1 base, with 6 bases left in between. The chain's CDR3 is CSVEDGSNYGYTF. In DNA, the CDR3 is TGCAGCGTTGAAGACGGGAGTAACTATGGCTACACCTTC.

This clone was picked up a small number of times. The chain recombines TRBV7-9 with TRBJ2-1; D unresolved. Germline V gene data show CDR1 as SEHNR and CDR2 as FQNEAQ (reference sequence). V was clipped by 2 bases and J by 7 bases, with 15 bases between them. CDR3 size: 15 residues. In DNA form, the CDR3 reads TGTGCCAGCAGCTTACGGTCTGGGCAGGAAAATGAGCAGTTCTTC. Residues: CASSLRSGQENEQFF. Using reference TRBV7-9 and TRBJ2-1 for the parts outside the CDR3, the full variable domain is DTGVSQNPRHKITKRGQNVTFRCDPISEHNRLYWYRQTLGQGPEFLTYFQNEAQLEKSRLLSDRFSAERPKGSFSTLEIQRTEQGDSAMYLCASSLRSGQENEQFFGPGTRLTVL.